This TCR beta chain is drawn from a study of blood T cell repertoires in COVID-19 (TCRdb year 2020). Some background on the complete study: The collaborator samples originated in the United States, Italy and Spain and spanned the acute and convalescent phases of COVID-19. The repertoires were made available in a free public database intended to serve as a resource for research on the immune response to SARS-CoV-2. Where HLA class I and class II types were available, the types were taken from metadata supplied by the sample provider, not from assay-based typing. The samples were drawn from the first 160 participants of the ongoing ImmuneRACE study and from 1,254 subjects provided by 6 global collaborators. A de-identified subject ID, COVID-19 status, age in years and sex were almost always included in the sample metadata. Deeply sampled blood TCRbeta repertoires from subjects exposed to, actively infected with, or recovered from COVID-19 were included in the dataset. The prospective study material was composed of cDNA or gDNA derived from T cells, B-cell-depleted T cells, or PBMCs. Study-wide conclusions, independent of this receptor: How much clinical and demographic metadata was included differed by source and by participant, and the metadata was provided uncurated.

As concerns this clone: Its antigen has not been determined. No base quality information exists; no much larger clone differs at one position.

TCRbeta CDR3 regions were amplified from genomic DNA by means of the immunoSEQ Assay, a bias-controlled multiplex PCR. The source study handled its data this way. Nucleated cell counts per sample were estimated from amplification of reference gene primers within the assay. Sequence reads were collapsed and filtered to measure the absolute abundance of every unique TCRbeta CDR3 rearrangement. Productive Simpson clonality was computed per sample as the square root of Simpson's diversity index over productive rearrangements. TCRdb retrieved this table from immuneACCESS and kept in-frame rearrangements only. Not all clones are present; in checked studies, unresolved V genes account for under half, and no reason is known for the remainder. V and J calls and clone size are copied from that table; D and trimming were computed from the DNA. In all, the sample holds some 82,000 clones, and around 80% of those were seen once. The ten largest clones capture 39% of the sample.

The CDR3 has 15 amino acids, counting the end cysteine and phenylalanine. The kept DNA is CDR3 alone, 45 bases in frame from the first base. Looking up the germline V gene yields CDR1 SQVTM and CDR2 ANQGSEA. At the junction V is shortened by 3 bases and J by 6 bases; bases outside the gene matches: 9. The collaborating institutions used their own protocols to collect whole blood in K2EDTA tubes. For TCRbeta analysis, collaborators shipped samples as frozen whole blood, isolated PBMCs, or DNA extracted from either of those sample types. Sequenced: peripheral blood. This TCR came from a man at least 80 years old with active or convalescent COVID-19. The chain uses TRBV29-1 and TRBJ2-3, with TRBD2 matching 10 junction bases. The CDR3 protein sequence reads: CSVDERGGALDTQYF. The DNA reads TGCAGCGTTGATGAGCGGGGGGGCGCATTGGATACGCAGTATTTT.